The source of this T cell receptor (beta chain) is a study of regulatory T cells in long-lasting Graves disease. Study-wide points: Repertoires from persistent disease leaned toward TRBV28, TRBJ1-2 and TRBJ2-5. A greater number of public clonotypes (around 2,700) was shared by persistent patients than by new patients (roughly 880).

In building TCR beta libraries, iRepertoire HTBI primers were used together with Arm-PCR of CDR3 regions. TCRdb reprocessed the multiplex PCR reads via MiXCR and lists one record per CDR3 protein. The table records 450,000 to 650,000 distinct CDR3 sequences, about 16% of them present only once. Time point denoted: newly diagnosed GD, antithyroid drugs for less than 3 months. RNA from PBMCs was the source of the TCR library. This clonotype showed up just a few times. Its antigen is currently unknown. Germline CDR1 and CDR2: KGHSH and LQKENI. J gave up 1 base and V 8 bases, and 6 bases lay outside the gene matches. This CDR3 is 14 amino acids long. These same records also appear under a second study, on T cells in Graves' hyperthyroidism and ophthalmopathy.

The sample consisted of peripheral blood mononuclear cells (PBMCs), taken at new diagnosis, from a patient treated with antithyroid drugs. The clonotype originates from a woman aged 35 to 59 with Graves disease. V usage is TRBV18 and J usage is TRBJ2-3; 7 bases align to TRBD1. This CDR3 reads CASTQGLGTDTQYF. The CDR3, as DNA: TGTGCCAGCACACAGGGGTTGGGCACAGATACGCAGTATTTT.